This T cell receptor (beta chain) was sequenced during a study of vaccination effects on CD4 cells after COVID-19. In the case of this clone: Its antigen is undetermined.

Study results and caveats: Late post-vaccination, clones induced by infection and those induced by vaccine underwent marked clonal contraction.

This table comes from immunoSEQ multiplex PCR, and its TCRdb copy is limited to in-frame clones, with some not included. This table has around 40,000 clones, approximately 72% appearing once. Trimming cost V 2 bases and J 0 bases, with 11 bases left between them. The CDR3 totals 15 residues. Germline V gene sequence: CDR1 SGHTA, CDR2 FQGNSA. The culture ran for around nine days before CD4+ T cells were isolated. Subjects were given two BNT162b2 or mRNA-1273 vaccine doses. Testing of the vaccine recipients showed negative nucleocapsid antibodies and no prior SARS-CoV-2 infection. On both days 3 and 7, half of the culture medium was replaced with IL-2 medium.

The starting material was CD4+ T cells from PBMCs cultured without peptide, obtained after COVID-19 vaccination. The sequence was collected from a human donor who received a COVID-19 vaccine. The genes are TRBV7-2 and TRBJ2-7; D possibly corresponds to TRBD2 (6 bases). This CDR3 is CASSLNVGSSYEQYF. The DNA for the CDR3 is TGTGCCAGCAGCTTAAATGTCGGGAGCTCCTACGAGCAGTACTTC.